What follows are 16 T cell receptor beta chains derived from one specimen sequenced in a study of T cells in tumors after PD-1 blockade. Method: immunoSEQ multiplex PCR; TCRdb's copy keeps in-frame clones and lacks some. The sample has around 19,000 clones; approximately 78% are singletons. Sample: PBMCs, taken before anti-PD-1 treatment. The receptors shown here come from a human donor with basal cell carcinoma.

J is TRBJ2-1 and V is TRBV3-1 (or the pseudogene TRBV3-2), with 12 bases lining up with TRBD2. Germline lookup yields CDR1 LGHDT and CDR2 YNNKEL (reference sequence). The CDR3 loop spans 17 amino acids. After removal of 4 bases from V and 8 bases from J, the junction contained 12 bases not matched to a gene. DNA for the CDR3: TGTGCCAGCAGCCTTGCCAGCCTAGCGGGAGGGGGGGATGAGCAGTTCTTC. Amino acids: CASSLASLAGGGDEQFF.

A remark on this clone: Other DNA sequences in the sample encode the same CDR3. CDR3 sequence: CATSDAGTASTDTQYF. The CDR3 DNA reads TGTGCCACCAGTGACGCAGGGACAGCTAGCACAGATACGCAGTATTTT. V usage is TRBV24-1 and J usage is TRBJ2-3, with 7 positions matching TRBD1. V lost 4 bases and J lost 0; bases outside the gene matches: 6. Per the germline V gene, CDR1 is KGHDR and CDR2 is SFDVKD. The CDR3 runs 16 residues.

Concerning this clone: Germline is not matched at one junction end, which may reflect a read error. This sequence joins TRBV9 and TRBJ2-1, with TRBD2 as a possible D gene (7 bases). The CDR3 loop spans 19 amino acids. Germline V gene sequence: CDR1 SGDLS, CDR2 YYNGEE. CDR3 region: CPSCEGGAGVGSSYNEQFF. Written as DNA, the CDR3 is TGTCCCAGCTGTGAGGGGGGGGCGGGGGTGGGGAGCTCCTACAATGAGCAGTTCTTC. The entire variable domain, with the rest obtained from reference TRBV9 and TRBJ2-1, is as follows: DSGVTQTPKHLITATGQRVTLRCSPRSGDLSVYWYQQSLDQGLQFLIQYYNGEERAKGNILERFSAQQFPDLHSELNLSSLELGDSALYFCPSCEGGAGVGSSYNEQFFGPGTRLTVL.

This rearrangement joins TRBV19 to TRBJ2-7; 8 bases line up with TRBD2. After removal of 6 bases from V and 7 bases from J, the junction contained 5 bases not matched to a gene. Germline V gives CDR1 LNHDA, CDR2 SQIVND (reference sequence). The CDR3 is 12 amino acids. CDR3: CASSPLAGEQYF. As DNA, the CDR3 is TGTGCCAGTAGCCCATTAGCGGGGGAGCAGTACTTC.

This chain uses TRBV6-5 with TRBJ2-1; 8 positions match TRBD2. After removal of 4 bases from V and 15 bases from J, the junction contained 8 bases not matched to a gene. The germline V gene has CDR1 MNHEY and CDR2 SVGAGI. The CDR3 extends over 12 amino acids. This CDR3 is CASSSGGENVFF. DNA of the CDR3: TGTGCCAGCAGTTCCGGGGGGGAGAACGTGTTCTTC.

The gene calls are TRBV24-1 and TRBJ2-3; D unresolved. Germline assignment: CDR1 KGHDR and CDR2 SFDVKD. This CDR3 is 14 amino acids long. V lost 5 bases to trimming and J lost 4 bases, with 12 bases between them. This chain's CDR3 is CATSATLGADTQYF. The CDR3 DNA reads TGTGCCACCAGTGCGACATTGGGTGCAGATACGCAGTATTTT.

The chain is built from TRBV5-6 and TRBJ2-3, with D unresolved. Looked up from germline, CDR1 is SGHDT and CDR2 is YYEEEE. CDR3 length: 13 amino acids. V was pared by 2 bases and J by 7 bases, with 11 bases between. The CDR3 nucleotides are TGTGCCAGCAGCTTCCCGGATGGGAATACGCAGTATTTT. It is translated as CASSFPDGNTQYF.

The rearrangement joins TRBV30 to TRBJ2-3; D gene ambiguous. The CDR3 sequence is 14 residues long. Germline V gene sequence: CDR1 GTSNPN, CDR2 SVGIG (reference sequence). Trimming took off 4 bases at V and 6 bases at J, with 17 bases between the two ends. The CDR3 nucleotides are TGTGCCTGGACCTTCGGAAGCTTAGTGGATACGCAGTATTTT. It yields the protein CAWTFGSLVDTQYF.

This clone was seen only a few times. The chain joins TRBV27 to TRBJ1-4; D perhaps matches TRBD1 (5 bases). Trimming removed 4 bases at V and 1 base at J, with 10 bases between. Germline CDR1 is MNHEY and CDR2 is SMNVEV (reference sequence). This CDR3 is built from 15 residues. CDR3 amino acids: CASSSSGLTNEKLFF. Written as DNA, the CDR3 is TGTGCCAGCAGTTCCTCAGGGTTAACTAATGAAAAACTGTTTTTT.

The genes are TRBV11-3 and TRBJ2-3; D possibly corresponds to TRBD1 (6 bases). With 5 bases removed from V and 0 bases from J, the gap between germline ends came to 24 bases. Germline V CDR1 and CDR2: SGHNT, YENEEA. CDR3 size: 19 residues. CDR3 in amino acids: CASSGPGQPGKSSTDTQYF. The CDR3 DNA reads as TGTGCCAGCAGCGGGCCGGGACAACCGGGGAAATCTAGCACAGATACGCAGTATTTT.

This clone was recorded only once. The rearrangement uses TRBV3-1 (or the pseudogene TRBV3-2) and TRBJ2-5; TRBD2 matches at 13 bases. V shed 8 bases and J 2 bases; nucleotides not matched to a gene: 8. The germline V gene has CDR1 LGHDT and CDR2 YNNKEL (reference sequence). The CDR3 has 16 amino acids. This CDR3 reads CASGWTSGGRQETQYF. Written as DNA, the CDR3 is TGTGCCAGCGGTTGGACTAGCGGGGGTCGGCAAGAGACCCAGTACTTC.

The chain carries TRBV15 and TRBJ2-7, with TRBD2 identical over 12 bases. The germline V gene encodes CDR1 LNHNV and CDR2 YYDKDF (reference sequence). The CDR3 loop spans 14 amino acids. V lost 4 bases to trimming and J lost 12 bases; unmatched junction nucleotides: 10. The CDR3 region has the DNA TGTGCCACCAGCACCAGGACTAGCGGGGAGGGGCTGTACTTC. Translated: CATSTRTSGEGLYF.

The gene calls are TRBV15 and TRBJ2-7; TRBD1 matches 9 bases. The CDR3 length is 16 residues. Germline CDR1 reads LNHNV; CDR2 reads YYDKDF (reference sequence). J was trimmed by 1 base and V by 0 bases; bases with no gene match: 4. This CDR3 is CATSRDVTGGSYEQYF. In DNA form, the CDR3 reads TGTGCCACCAGCAGAGATGTGACAGGGGGTTCCTACGAGCAGTACTTC.

This chain uses TRBV7-3 with TRBJ2-7, with TRBD2 matching 12 bases. J was trimmed by 5 bases and V by 5 bases; bases with no gene match: 7. This CDR3 has 15 residues. Germline V gene sequence: CDR1 SGHTA, CDR2 FQGTGA. CDR3 residues: CASSPRLAGVHEQYF. The CDR3 nucleotides read TGTGCCAGCAGCCCGCGACTAGCGGGAGTCCACGAGCAGTACTTC. The whole variable domain, remainder taken from reference TRBV7-3 and TRBJ2-7, is GAGVSQTPSNKVTEKGKYVELRCDPISGHTALYWYRQSLGQGPEFLIYFQGTGAADDSGLPNDRFFAVRPEGSVSTLKIQRTERGDSAVYLCASSPRLAGVHEQYFGPGTRLTVT.

The chain has TRBV24-1 and TRBJ2-6; no clear D gene. The CDR3 contains 15 residues. The germline V and J ends were trimmed by 3 bases and 0 bases, with 5 bases remaining between them. Germline CDR1 and CDR2: KGHDR and SFDVKD. The CDR3, as DNA: TGTGCCACCAGTGATCCAAGCTCTGGGGCCAACGTCCTGACTTTC. It translates to CATSDPSSGANVLTF.

V usage is TRBV3-1 (or the pseudogene TRBV3-2) and J usage is TRBJ2-5; 8 bases align to TRBD1. This CDR3 has 14 amino acids. The V segment lost 4 bases and the J segment 5 bases; nucleotides outside the gene matches: 6. Germline V gene sequence: CDR1 LGHDT, CDR2 YNNKEL (reference sequence). CDR3 protein: CASSRRTGMETQYF. The CDR3 DNA reads as TGTGCCAGCAGCCGTCGGACAGGGATGGAGACCCAGTACTTC.